The 21 T cell receptor beta chains below come from one sample, sequenced in a study of cytomegalovirus exposure and HLA in healthy donors. The PCR ran on 60 Vbeta and 13 Jbeta primers. The data were produced by immunoSEQ multiplex PCR, yet TCRdb's version contains in-frame clones alone and is incomplete. The sample consists of fewer than 100,000 clones, approximately 79% of them appearing once. The sequenced sample consisted of PBMCs. The receptors here all came from a female donor in good health and CMV-seronegative.

J is TRBJ2-1 and V is TRBV28; tentatively, D is TRBD2 (5 bases). The CDR3 is 14 amino acids. The ends were cut back, 2 bases at V and 5 bases at J, with 10 bases in the middle. CDR1 and CDR2 from the germline V gene are MDHEN and SYDVKM. The CDR3: CASSLTSYNNEQFF. The CDR3 DNA follows: TGTGCCAGCAGTTTAACTAGTTACAACAATGAGCAGTTCTTC.

This clone was seen once. The rearrangement uses TRBV28 and TRBJ2-7, with TRBD1 identical over 10 bases. The CDR3 runs to 14 residues. In germline, CDR1 is MDHEN, CDR2 SYDVKM. After removal of 4 bases from V and 2 bases from J, the junction contained 2 bases not matched to a gene. In nucleotides, the CDR3 is TGTGCCAGCAGTTCGGGACAGGGGCCCTACGAGCAGTACTTC. It is translated as CASSSGQGPYEQYF. Combining the CDR3 with reference TRBV28 and TRBJ2-7 gives the whole variable domain DVKVTQSSRYLVKRTGEKVFLECVQDMDHENMFWYRQDPGLGLRLIYFSYDVKMKEKGDIPEGYSVSREKKERFSLILESASTNQTSMYLCASSSGQGPYEQYFGPGTRLTVT.

The V call is TRBV5-1, the J call TRBJ1-2, with 8 bases fitting TRBD1. V shed 0 bases and J 3 bases; nucleotides not matched to a gene: 1. CDR3 size: 14 residues. Per the germline V gene, CDR1 is SGHRS and CDR2 is YFSETQ. The CDR3 nucleotides are TGCGCCAGCAGCTTGGCACAGGGGGACTATGGCTACACCTTC. It translates to CASSLAQGDYGYTF.

The V call is TRBV21-1, the J call TRBJ2-7; the table's D call TRBD1 went unverified against the DNA. TRBV21-1 is designated a pseudogene. The CDR3 runs to 13 residues. CDR3 amino acids: CASSKARAYEQYF. The CDR3 DNA is TGTGCCAGCAGCAAAGCCAGGGCCTACGAGCAGTACTTC.

The chain links TRBV19 to TRBJ2-7; D not resolved. Germline V gene data show CDR1 as LNHDA and CDR2 as SQIVND (reference sequence). CDR3 length: 14 residues. With 1 base removed from V and 2 bases from J, the gap between germline ends came to 9 bases. The CDR3 DNA sequence: TGTGCCAGTAGTATAGGTGCCAGTACCTACGAGCAGTACTTC. This codes for CASSIGASTYEQYF.

The chain has TRBV7-9 and TRBJ1-5, with 8 bases fitting TRBD1. The CDR3 loop spans 16 amino acids. The trim removed 8 bases at V and 4 bases at J, leaving 13 bases unmatched. CDR1 is SEHNR and CDR2 is FQNEAQ in the germline V gene (reference sequence). The CDR3 bases are TGTGCCAGCTACAACAGGGGGGAGAGGTCAAATCAGCCCCAGCATTTT. Its protein product is CASYNRGERSNQPQHF. The variable domain in full, completed from reference TRBV7-9 and TRBJ1-5, reads DTGVSQNPRHKITKRGQNVTFRCDPISEHNRLYWYRQTLGQGPEFLTYFQNEAQLEKSRLLSDRFSAERPKGSFSTLEIQRTEQGDSAMYLCASYNRGERSNQPQHFGDGTRLSIL.

The genes are TRBV5-8 and TRBJ1-2, with 8 bases fitting TRBD1. This CDR3 is 13 amino acids long. Germline-derived CDR1 and CDR2 are SGHTS and YDEGEE. V was pared by 3 bases and J by 2 bases, with 0 bases of the junction left unmatched. The CDR3 DNA follows: TGTGCCAGCAGCTGGGACAGGAACTATGGCTACACCTTC. This sequence encodes CASSWDRNYGYTF.

The rearrangement joins TRBV2 to TRBJ2-1; TRBD2 might be the D (5 bases). CDR1 and CDR2 from the germline V gene are SNHLY and FYNNEI. The CDR3 is made up of 10 amino acids. Trimming shortened V by 8 bases and J by 9 bases, and 8 bases separated the two germline ends. The DNA of the CDR3 is TGTGCCAGCGGAGGTGGTGAGCAGTTCTTC. It encodes CASGGGEQFF.

The rearrangement links TRBV30 to TRBJ2-5; 10 nucleotides match TRBD2. Germline CDR1 and CDR2: GTSNPN and SVGIG (reference sequence). V lost 0 bases and J lost 5; bases outside the gene matches: 9. The CDR3 extends over 16 amino acids. The CDR3 loop reads CAWSVQGSGGTETQYF. The CDR3 coding sequence is TGTGCCTGGAGTGTACAAGGTAGCGGGGGGACGGAGACCCAGTACTTC.

This clone occurred once. The chain recombines TRBV9 with TRBJ2-5, with TRBD2 identical over 9 bases. The junction had 4 bases not matched to a gene; V was cut back by 0 bases and J by 1 base. This CDR3 is 16 amino acids long. Germline V CDR1 and CDR2: SGDLS, YYNGEE. The CDR3 here is CASSVGHSGGQETQYF. The DNA of the CDR3 is TGTGCCAGCAGCGTAGGTCATAGCGGGGGCCAAGAGACCCAGTACTTC.

CDR3 coding DNA: TGTGCCAGCAGCTCGCTAGGCGGGGATGCTTTCTTT. Translated, it gives CASSSLGGDAFF. The chain links TRBV7-9 to TRBJ1-1, with no clear D. V lost 4 bases to trimming and J lost 11 bases, with 14 bases between them. The CDR3 has 12 amino acids. Germline V lookup: CDR1 SEHNR, CDR2 FQNEAQ (reference sequence).

In this sample, this clone turned up a few times. The chain has TRBV4-1 and TRBJ1-4; D gene ambiguous. The V end was cut by 5 bases, the J end by 0 bases, with 13 bases between. CDR1 MGHRA and CDR2 YSYEKL come from the germline V gene. This CDR3 region has 16 residues. CDR3 nucleotide sequence: TGCGCCAGCAGCTTTACCGAGGGTGCAACTAATGAAAAACTGTTTTTT. Translating it yields CASSFTEGATNEKLFF.

The J gene is TRBJ1-5, the V gene TRBV7-8; D is uncertain. Trimming shortened V by 1 base and J by 1 base, and 8 bases separated the two germline ends. Germline assignment: CDR1 SGHVS and CDR2 FQNEAQ. The CDR3 loop spans 15 amino acids. CDR3 protein: CASSLETGSNQPQHF. Here the CDR3 DNA reads TGTGCCAGCAGCTTAGAGACGGGAAGCAATCAGCCCCAGCATTTT.

This clone was seen a few times. V usage is TRBV14 and J usage is TRBJ2-2; the match to TRBD2 covers 9 bases. V lost 0 bases and J lost 4; bases outside the gene matches: 0. CDR3 length: 15 amino acids. Germline lookup yields CDR1 SGHDN and CDR2 FVKESK. The CDR3 reads CASSQETSGTGELFF. The CDR3 DNA sequence: TGTGCCAGCAGCCAAGAGACTAGCGGCACCGGGGAGCTGTTTTTT.

The chain is built from TRBV5-6 and TRBJ1-1; D is unclear. Germline V gene data show CDR1 as SGHDT and CDR2 as YYEEEE. The V and J ends lost 0 bases and 2 bases respectively, with 8 bases between them. The CDR3 covers 14 residues. Written as DNA, the CDR3 is TGTGCCAGCAGCTTGGTAGCGCCTAACACTGAAGCTTTCTTT. Amino acid sequence: CASSLVAPNTEAFF.

CDR3 loop: CSVEEPDLYEQYF. CDR3 bases: TGCAGCGTTGAAGAACCAGATCTCTACGAGCAGTACTTC. The V gene is TRBV29-1, the J gene TRBJ2-7, with D unresolved. The CDR3 totals 13 residues. Germline V gene sequence: CDR1 SQVTM, CDR2 ANQGSEA. V was cut by 0 bases and J by 3 bases, with 9 bases left in between.

The V and J genes are TRBV5-4 and TRBJ2-3; 9 bases are a match to TRBD2. The germline CDR1 and CDR2 sequences are SGHNT and YYREEE (reference sequence). V shed 1 base, J shed 2 bases, and the junction held 5 bases outside the gene matches. The CDR3 contains 16 residues. CDR3 sequence (DNA): TGTGCCAGCAGCTTGCGAGCGGGAGGAAACACAGATACGCAGTATTTT. Translated: CASSLRAGGNTDTQYF.

The rearrangement links TRBV28 to TRBJ1-6; D is possibly TRBD1 (6 bases). The V end was cut by 5 bases, the J end by 3 bases, with 14 bases between. There are 16 residues in the CDR3. The V gene's germline CDR1 is MDHEN and CDR2 SYDVKM. CDR3 nucleotides: TGTGCCAGCAGTACCCAGGGGAAGGGCTATAATTCACCCCTCCACTTT. Translating it yields CASSTQGKGYNSPLHF.

This chain connects TRBV5-4 to TRBJ1-5, with D unclear. The ends were cut back, 4 bases at V and 3 bases at J, with 11 bases in the middle. CDR1 is SGHNT and CDR2 is YYREEE in the germline V gene (reference sequence). The CDR3 sequence is 14 residues long. The DNA of the CDR3 is TGTGCCAGCAGCCTAGCCGGGAACAATCAGCCCCAGCATTTT. It is translated as CASSLAGNNQPQHF.

The CDR3 sequence: CASWGRVANEKLFF. CDR3 coding DNA: TGTGCCAGCTGGGGGCGGGTTGCTAATGAAAAACTGTTTTTT. The V gene is TRBV27, the J gene TRBJ1-4, with D perhaps matching TRBD1 (6 bases). Germline V gene sequence: CDR1 MNHEY, CDR2 SMNVEV (reference sequence). Deletions cut 8 bases from V and 3 bases from J, with 13 bases between. The CDR3 contains 14 residues.

V usage is TRBV7-9 and J usage is TRBJ2-2; 8 nucleotides line up with TRBD1. The germline V gene encodes CDR1 SEHNR and CDR2 FQNEAQ (reference sequence). J lost 7 bases, V lost 0 bases, and 4 bases had no gene match. The CDR3 totals 15 residues. The DNA for the CDR3 is TGTGCCAGCAGCTTAGCCAGGGGGCGCGGCGGGGAGCTGTTTTTT. Translation: CASSLARGRGGELFF.